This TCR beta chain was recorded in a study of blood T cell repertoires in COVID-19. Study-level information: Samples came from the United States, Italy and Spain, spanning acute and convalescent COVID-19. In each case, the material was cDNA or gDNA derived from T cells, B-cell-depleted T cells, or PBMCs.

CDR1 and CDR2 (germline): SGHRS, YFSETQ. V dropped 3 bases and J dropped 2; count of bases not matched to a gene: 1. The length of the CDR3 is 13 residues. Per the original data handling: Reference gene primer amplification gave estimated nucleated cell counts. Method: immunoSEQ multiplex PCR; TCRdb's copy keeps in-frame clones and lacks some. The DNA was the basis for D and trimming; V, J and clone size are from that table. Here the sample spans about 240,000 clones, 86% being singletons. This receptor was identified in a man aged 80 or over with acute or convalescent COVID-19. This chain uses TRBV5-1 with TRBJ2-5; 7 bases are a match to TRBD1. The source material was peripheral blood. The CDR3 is CASSSGQQETQYF. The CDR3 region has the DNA TGCGCCAGCAGCTCGGGACAGCAAGAGACCCAGTACTTC.